Sequencing of this T cell receptor (beta chain) was carried out in a study of radiotherapy plus CTLA-4 blockade in lung cancer. About the research overall: In approximately 17% of patients, objective responses were seen; 25% to 40% had disease control. Study-level results: The best predictor of response was reported to be early blood T cell clone dynamics, with interferon-beta. Blood saw expansion of tumor-derived TCR clones after radiotherapy plus ipilimumab.

Comments on this clone: Its target is unknown.

V was cut by 1 base and J by 1 base, with 10 bases left in between. The CDR3 is 15 amino acids. Germline V CDR1 and CDR2: SGHVS, FQNEAQ. Clones were read by immunoSEQ multiplex PCR, and TCRdb kept only the in-frame ones, dropping some. The sample carries 25,000 to 40,000 clones, roughly 71% recorded once. People whose metastatic non-small-cell lung cancer was chemo-refractory got focal radiation along with CTLA-4 blockade by ipilimumab. The receptor was derived from a human donor with non-small cell lung cancer whose response to radiotherapy plus ipilimumab could not be evaluated. The chain couples TRBV7-8 to TRBJ1-1; a possible D gene is TRBD1 (5 bases). Specimen: peripheral blood, collected from a patient treated with radiotherapy plus ipilimumab. The CDR3: CASSLDRTPNTEAFF. The CDR3 coding sequence is TGTGCCAGCAGCTTAGATAGGACACCGAACACTGAAGCTTTCTTT.